The 32 T cell receptor beta chains listed next were all sequenced from one sample in a study of CD8 T cells in ankylosing spondylitis. TCRdb processed the 5' RACE reads anew with MiXCR; each CDR3 protein has one entry. The table records approximately 250,000 distinct CDR3 sequences, over 9.5% of them present only once. Sequenced input: blood, either unsorted or a sorted T cell fraction (not recorded which). The source is a male donor with ankylosing spondylitis or in good health (not recorded which).

CDR3: CASSREAGVKGNQPQHF. The CDR3 DNA is TGTGCCAGCAGCCGCGAAGCCGGGGTGAAAGGCAATCAGCCCCAGCATTTT. V gene TRBV4-2 combines with J gene TRBJ1-5; D is unclear. Trimming stripped 4 bases from V and 2 bases from J, with 18 bases between. CDR3 length: 17 residues. Germline loops: CDR1 LGHNA, CDR2 YNFKEQ.

This clonotype was recorded at least ten times. CDR3 nucleotide sequence: TGTGCCAGCAGTGACGAGACGGGGATATTCCCCCTCCACTTT. Its protein product is CASSDETGIFPLHF. The chain carries TRBV2 and TRBJ1-6; unclear D gene. The CDR3 is 14 amino acids. The V and J ends lost 3 bases and 13 bases respectively, with 16 bases between them. Germline V gene lookup returns CDR1 SNHLY and CDR2 FYNNEI. Based on the CDR3 plus reference TRBV2 and TRBJ1-6, the full variable domain is EPEVTQTPSHQVTQMGQEVILRCVPISNHLYFYWYRQILGQKVEFLVSFYNNEISEKSEIFDDQFSVERPDGSNFTLKIRSTKLEDSAMYFCASSDETGIFPLHFGNGTRLTVT.

In this sample, this clonotype turned up a few times. V gene TRBV5-1 combines with J gene TRBJ2-7, with 11 bases aligning to TRBD2. CDR1 and CDR2 from the germline V gene are SGHRS and YFSETQ. After removal of 3 bases from V and 2 bases from J, the junction contained 4 bases not matched to a gene. There are 15 residues in the CDR3. The CDR3, as DNA: TGCGCCAGCAGCTCTACTAGCGGGGGAACCTACGAGCAGTACTTC. Translating gives CASSSTSGGTYEQYF.

To note about this clonotype: A much more abundant neighbour one base away suggests this may be a read error. This chain connects TRBV6-4 to TRBJ2-2, with D hard to call. In germline, CDR1 is MRHNA, CDR2 SNTAGT. CDR3 length equals 13 residues. CDR3 DNA: TGTGCCAGCAGCGGGCTAGACACCGCGGAGCTGTTTTTT. This sequence encodes CASSGLDTAELFF.

This clonotype was detected ten times or more. The rearrangement joins TRBV20-1 to TRBJ2-3; 7 positions agree with TRBD2. The trim removed 7 bases at V and 3 bases at J, leaving 13 bases unmatched. The CDR3 has 15 amino acids. Looked up from germline, CDR1 is DFQATT and CDR2 is SNEGSKA (reference sequence). The CDR3 protein is CSVDPAGPATDTQYF. The CDR3 DNA sequence: TGCAGTGTCGACCCAGCGGGGCCAGCGACAGATACGCAGTATTTT.

This clonotype was picked up a small number of times. This chain uses TRBV5-1 with TRBJ2-7; TRBD1 might be the D (5 bases). The length of the CDR3 is 15 residues. Trimming removed 4 bases from V and 0 bases from J, with 14 bases in between. CDR1 is SGHRS, CDR2 YFSETQ, per germline. This CDR3 reads CASSAPDTSSYEQYF. The DNA of the CDR3 is TGCGCCAGCAGCGCGCCGGACACCTCCTCCTACGAGCAGTACTTC.

This clonotype occurred many times. The chain carries TRBV20-1 and TRBJ2-1, with D unresolved. The CDR3 runs to 14 residues. Germline loops: CDR1 DFQATT, CDR2 SNEGSKA (reference sequence). V dropped 0 bases and J dropped 5 bases, with 11 bases sitting between them. The CDR3 sequence is CSARDLDGHNEQFF. The CDR3 nucleotides read TGCAGTGCTAGAGATCTCGACGGACACAATGAGCAGTTCTTC.

The sample holds many counts of this clonotype. The chain recombines TRBV29-1 with TRBJ1-4; 7 positions agree with TRBD1. Germline V gene data show CDR1 as SQVTM and CDR2 as ANQGSEA. V shed 7 bases and J 7 bases; nucleotides not matched to a gene: 15. The CDR3 is made up of 15 amino acids. The CDR3 loop is CSANPTGKRGEKLFF. As DNA, the CDR3 is TGCAGCGCCAATCCGACAGGGAAGAGGGGTGAAAAACTGTTTTTT.

The table lists this clonotype with many counts. J is TRBJ2-5 and V is TRBV10-3; weak D call: TRBD1 (7 bases). V shed 6 bases and J shed 2 bases, with 19 bases lying between them. Germline V gene lookup returns CDR1 ENHRY and CDR2 SYGVKD. The CDR3 runs to 16 residues. CDR3 residues: CAISPGDRFIQETQYF. Here the CDR3 DNA reads TGTGCCATCAGCCCGGGGGACAGATTTATTCAAGAGACCCAGTACTTC.

In its sample, this clonotype was seen many times. The chain combines TRBV29-1 with TRBJ2-1; 9 nucleotides line up with TRBD2. This CDR3 has 14 residues. CDR1 SQVTM and CDR2 ANQGSEA come from the germline V gene. Trimming cost V 6 bases and J 4 bases; bases outside gene matches: 7. This CDR3 is CSVALSGGYNEQFF. For the CDR3, the DNA is TGCAGCGTGGCCCTTAGCGGGGGTTACAATGAGCAGTTCTTC.

This clonotype was seen at least ten times. V and J are TRBV14 and TRBJ2-1; D remains ambiguous. Germline V gene data show CDR1 as SGHDN and CDR2 as FVKESK. This CDR3 spans 15 amino acids. V lost 4 bases, J lost 6 bases, and 16 bases lay in between. The CDR3: CASSLPGQPVNEQFF. CDR3 nucleotides: TGTGCCAGCAGCCTACCCGGCCAGCCCGTCAATGAGCAGTTCTTC.

This clonotype has ten or more counts. V and J are TRBV20-1 and TRBJ2-7; 9 nucleotides agree with TRBD2. V lost 2 bases to trimming and J lost 1 base; unmatched junction nucleotides: 9. CDR1 and CDR2 from the germline V gene are DFQATT and SNEGSKA (reference sequence). This CDR3 is built from 16 residues. The chain's CDR3 is CSARPSGESGSYEQYF. The CDR3 DNA follows: TGCAGTGCTAGACCTAGCGGGGAGAGTGGGTCCTACGAGCAGTACTTC.

The rearrangement joins TRBV10-2 to TRBJ2-7; 8 nucleotides match TRBD1. The CDR3 runs 14 residues. V lost 5 bases and J lost 5; bases outside the gene matches: 8. Germline CDR1 is WSHSY and CDR2 is SAAADI. The CDR3 sequence is CASSLEAGGHEQYF. CDR3 coding DNA: TGCGCCAGCAGTCTGGAGGCAGGGGGCCACGAGCAGTACTTC.

This clonotype came up many times. J is TRBJ2-3 and V is TRBV24-1; 9 positions match TRBD2. The germline CDR1 and CDR2 sequences are KGHDR and SFDVKD. Germline trimming cut 4 bases from V and 0 bases from J; bases unmatched to any gene: 1. This CDR3 has 15 amino acids. The CDR3 spells CATSEGTSSTDTQYF. The DNA for the CDR3 is TGTGCCACCAGTGAGGGGACTAGCAGCACAGATACGCAGTATTTT.

This clonotype was seen many times. The chain combines TRBV5-1 with TRBJ1-4; 7 bases align to TRBD1. This CDR3 has 16 residues. Germline V gene lookup returns CDR1 SGHRS and CDR2 YFSETQ. Trimming took 3 bases from V and 0 from J; bases not matched to a gene: 5. CDR3 DNA sequence: TGCGCCAGCAGCTCCGGGACAGTCACAACTAATGAAAAACTGTTTTTT. It specifies CASSSGTVTTNEKLFF. Full variable domain (remainder filled in from reference TRBV5-1 and TRBJ1-4): KAGVTQTPRYLIKTRGQQVTLSCSPISGHRSVSWYQQTPGQGLQFLFEYFSETQRNKGNFPGRFSGRQFSNSRSEMNVSTLELGDSALYLCASSSGTVTTNEKLFFGSGTQLSVL.

This clonotype was seen repeatedly, ten times or more. J is TRBJ2-3 and V is TRBV6-5, with a tentative D call TRBD1 (6 bases). In germline, CDR1 is MNHEY, CDR2 SVGAGI. V shed 0 bases and J shed 1 base, with 17 bases lying between them. The CDR3 is 18 amino acids. In nucleotides, the CDR3 is TGTGCCAGCAGTTACTCGGGCAGGGGTATAGGGGGCACAGATACGCAGTATTTT. This encodes CASSYSGRGIGGTDTQYF.

This clonotype occurred many times. The J gene is TRBJ2-1, the V gene TRBV12-3 or TRBV12-4; 7 bases fit TRBD1. With V trimmed by 4 bases and J by 8 bases, 11 bases remained unmatched. There are 15 residues in the CDR3. The CDR3 nucleotides are TGTGCCAGCAGTTCCCTCGACAGGGCGGGCGATGAGCAGTTCTTC. It translates to CASSSLDRAGDEQFF.

This clonotype occurred many times. J is TRBJ2-5 and V is TRBV25-1; no reliable D call. Germline lookup yields CDR1 MGHDK and CDR2 SYGVNS. Trimming left V 4 bases short and J 0 bases short, with 9 bases between. The CDR3 spans 14 residues. CDR3 protein: CASSAPDNQETQYF. Here the CDR3 DNA reads TGTGCCAGCAGTGCCCCCGACAACCAAGAGACCCAGTACTTC.

This clonotype showed up many times. This chain joins TRBV20-1 and TRBJ2-1; 7 nucleotides match TRBD2. The V and J ends lost 3 bases and 6 bases, in that order; junction bases with no gene match: 8. This CDR3 comprises 14 residues. Germline V gene lookup returns CDR1 DFQATT and CDR2 SNEGSKA (reference sequence). The CDR3 nucleotides are TGCAGTGCTAGTCGTGGGGGGGACGTCAATGAGCAGTTCTTC. The encoded protein is CSASRGGDVNEQFF.

This clonotype has a count of ten or more. The V call is TRBV20-1, the J call TRBJ2-3, with D perhaps TRBD2 (5 bases). The CDR3 covers 13 residues. The germline V and J ends were trimmed by 2 bases and 6 bases, with 12 bases remaining between them. Germline V gene lookup returns CDR1 DFQATT and CDR2 SNEGSKA (reference sequence). CDR3 protein: CSARPRTQDTQYF. CDR3 DNA: TGCAGTGCTAGACCGCGGACTCAGGATACGCAGTATTTT.

This clonotype was counted many times. The chain combines TRBV27 with TRBJ2-5; TRBD2 is a possible D gene (6 bases). The CDR3 length is 14 residues. The V end lost 8 bases, the J end lost 5 bases, and 18 bases lay between the germline ends. Germline CDR1 is MNHEY and CDR2 is SMNVEV (reference sequence). The CDR3 spells CASRYRESGETQYF. CDR3 sequence (DNA): TGTGCCAGCCGATACCGGGAGAGTGGGGAGACCCAGTACTTC.

The chain recombines TRBV6-1 with TRBJ2-2; D possibly corresponds to TRBD2 (5 bases). Trimming took off 7 bases at V and 5 bases at J, with 17 bases between the two ends. From germline, CDR1 is MNHNS and CDR2 SASEGT. This CDR3 has 15 residues. The CDR3 here is CASTLSTGKTGELFF. The CDR3 DNA follows: TGTGCCAGCACCCTATCCACGGGGAAAACCGGGGAGCTGTTTTTT.

This clonotype came up many times. The chain's CDR3 is CASSLNIINEQFF. For the CDR3, the DNA is TGTGCCAGCAGTTTAAATATTATCAATGAGCAGTTCTTC. The V and J genes are TRBV12-3 or TRBV12-4 and TRBJ2-1; D is ambiguous. The ends were cut back, 2 bases at V and 6 bases at J, with 8 bases in the middle. The CDR3 spans 13 residues.

In this sample, this clonotype turned up many times. V gene TRBV4-2 combines with J gene TRBJ2-3; D is ambiguous. The CDR3 spans 13 residues. The germline V gene has CDR1 LGHNA and CDR2 YNFKEQ. Trimming pared 0 bases from V and 4 bases from J, leaving 5 bases between. The CDR3 sequence is CASSQDNPDTQYF. The CDR3 coding sequence is TGTGCCAGCAGCCAAGATAACCCAGATACGCAGTATTTT.

This clonotype has a count of ten or more. The chain couples TRBV29-1 to TRBJ1-4; D remains ambiguous. Germline V gene lookup returns CDR1 SQVTM and CDR2 ANQGSEA. Trimming stripped 0 bases from V and 7 bases from J, with 3 bases between. The CDR3 contains 11 residues. CDR3 sequence (DNA): TGCAGCGTTGAAGAGGGTGAAAAACTGTTTTTT. Translated, it gives CSVEEGEKLFF.

This clonotype has ten or more counts. The chain uses TRBV10-3 and TRBJ1-2, with unresolved D. V lost 2 bases to trimming and J lost 1 base, with 5 bases between them. Germline V gives CDR1 ENHRY, CDR2 SYGVKD. The CDR3 runs 13 residues. The CDR3 bases are TGTGCCATCAGTGAGGGCGGTAACTATGGCTACACCTTC. Its protein product is CAISEGGNYGYTF.

In its sample, this clonotype was seen many times. The chain recombines TRBV6-4 with TRBJ2-1; 14 bases fit TRBD2. V dropped 2 bases and J dropped 9; count of bases not matched to a gene: 0. The CDR3 sequence is 14 residues long. Per germline, CDR1 MRHNA and CDR2 SNTAGT. The CDR3 sequence: CASSDGTSGSEQFF. CDR3 nucleotide sequence: TGTGCCAGCAGTGACGGGACTAGCGGGAGTGAGCAGTTCTTC.

At least ten counts were recorded for this clonotype. The chain links TRBV24-1 to TRBJ2-1; TRBD2 is a possible D gene (6 bases). The V gene lost 9 bases and the J gene lost 7 bases, with 24 bases spanning the gap. Germline CDR1 and CDR2: KGHDR and SFDVKD. The CDR3 is 16 residues long. This CDR3 reads CATEAEVSESGNEQFF. CDR3 in DNA: TGTGCCACCGAGGCCGAGGTTAGCGAGAGCGGGAATGAGCAGTTCTTC.

V is TRBV20-1 and J is TRBJ1-3; possibly TRBD1 for D (5 bases). The CDR3 loop spans 16 amino acids. Germline CDR1 DFQATT, CDR2 SNEGSKA (reference sequence). V shed 0 bases and J shed 11 bases, with 23 bases lying between them. CDR3 coding DNA: TGCAGTGCTAGAGATGTTGGGGGAGGAACTTTTCTGTCCATATATTTT. Translation: CSARDVGGGTFLSIYF.

This clonotype was detected many times. The chain links TRBV10-3 to TRBJ2-1; 8 bases map to TRBD2. Germline CDR1 and CDR2: ENHRY and SYGVKD. Losses at the gene ends were 8 bases for V and 1 base for J; bases not matched to a gene: 4. CDR3 length equals 14 residues. This CDR3 reads CAIHSGESYNEQFF. CDR3 bases: TGTGCCATCCATAGCGGGGAATCCTACAATGAGCAGTTCTTC.

This chain links TRBV7-9 with TRBJ1-1; D is undetermined. V was cut by 4 bases and J by 5 bases, with 8 bases left in between. CDR1 is SEHNR and CDR2 is FQNEAQ in the germline V gene (reference sequence). The CDR3 length is 12 residues. The CDR3, as DNA: TGTGCCAGCAGCTCCCAGGTGACTGAAGCTTTCTTT. This sequence encodes CASSSQVTEAFF.

A word on this clonotype: The junction departs from germline at one end; a sequencing error may be responsible. The genes are TRBV6-5 and TRBJ2-5, with a possible D match to TRBD2 (5 bases). The CDR3 has 18 residues. Germline V gene data show CDR1 as MNHEY and CDR2 as SVGAGI. The chain's CDR3 is CVSSYSVSRRTNQETQYF. DNA of the CDR3: TGTGTCAGCAGTTACTCGGTTTCGAGGAGGACGAACCAAGAGACCCAGTACTTC.